A selection of T cell receptor beta chains follows, all from one sample in a study of OX40 agonist ivuxolimab in advanced cancers. The method was immunoSEQ multiplex PCR; TCRdb's version includes in-frame clones alone and lacks a portion of them. The sample shows 55,000 to 90,000 clones, 86% of them seen only once. Source: CD4+ or CD8+ T cells sorted from blood, taken in a trial of the OX40 agonist ivuxolimab. These TCRs come from an adult with an advanced solid tumor such as melanoma, head and neck, liver or kidney cancer. Both conserved end residues are part of each CDR3. The D gene is left open where the match is weak.

TRBV6-5	TRBJ1-1	TRBD1	CATVQGAWGEAFF
TRBV9	TRBJ2-3	-	CASSARDTDTQYF
TRBV19	TRBJ1-3	-	CASSARLGDVGNTIYF
TRBV30	TRBJ2-1	-	CAWSVPLFVDEQFF
TRBV5-4	TRBJ1-1	-	CASSEQGLETEAFF
TRBV7-8	TRBJ2-5	-	CASSPSVSGGLYQETQYF
TRBV5-1	TRBJ1-1	-	CASSWDGGGTEAFF
TRBV30	TRBJ2-3	TRBD2	CAWSLETSGGQDTQYF
TRBV7-9	TRBJ1-2	-	CASSLALGQNSNYGYTF
TRBV7-9	TRBJ2-3	-	CASSLSLPPQWTDTQYF
TRBV10-1	TRBJ2-7	TRBD1	CASSYPGTAFDYEQYF
TRBV5-6	TRBJ1-2	TRBD1	CASRPAGQGIYGYTF
TRBV30	TRBJ2-7	TRBD1	CAWSVGTGTYEQYF
TRBV7-2	TRBJ1-5	-	CASSLGWDQPQHF
TRBV11-3	TRBJ1-1	-	CASSLGTDTEAFF
TRBV15	TRBJ1-6	-	CATSRAPAQGNSPLHF
TRBV6-1	TRBJ2-7	-	CASSGGRSNEQYF
TRBV19	TRBJ2-7	-	CASLQRGGHPYEQYF
TRBV9	TRBJ1-4	TRBD1	CASSVGSTGGVGEKLFF
TRBV6-1	TRBJ2-7	TRBD2	CASSSWGGEEQYF
TRBV30	TRBJ1-6	TRBD1	CAWTDRAGSPLHF
TRBV6-1	TRBJ1-3	TRBD1	CASSETGVAGNTIYF
TRBV11-2	TRBJ2-1	-	CASSSKLSSYNEQFF
TRBV27	TRBJ2-7	-	CASSSRTVPLSYEQYF
TRBV5-1	TRBJ2-1	-	CASSSITDIDEQFF
TRBV30	TRBJ1-2	TRBD1	CAWSAGTGNYGYTF
TRBV6-6	TRBJ2-1	-	CASSPGSHEQFF
TRBV19	TRBJ2-6	-	CASSGGPGANVLTF
TRBV6-1	TRBJ2-1	TRBD1	CASSEAGDRVNEQFF
TRBV28	-	TRBD2	CASSSTVRGTSGSYEQYF
TRBV9	TRBJ2-3	TRBD1	CASSLRTGYTDTQYF
TRBV5-1	TRBJ1-1	-	CASSLLGQREGTEAFF
TRBV5-4	TRBJ2-2	TRBD2	CASSPGTSGGTGELFF
TRBV7-3	TRBJ2-1	-	CASSSIANYNEQFF
TRBV28	TRBJ1-2	-	CASSFNGQSYGYTF
TRBV11-3	TRBJ2-2	-	CASSLGGGTGELFF
TRBV2	TRBJ2-5	TRBD1	CASSVGQGLGETQYF
TRBV18	TRBJ2-1	-	CASSQSTGYNEQFF
TRBV30	TRBJ1-5	-	CAWSVSSNSNQPQHF
TRBV5-1	TRBJ2-7	-	CASSLEEVARAEQYF
TRBV9	TRBJ2-3	TRBD2	CASNLAGGPDTQYF
TRBV4-1	TRBJ2-1	TRBD1	CASSQDVETGENEQFF
TRBV7-3	TRBJ2-1	-	CASSPIGGGYNEQFF
TRBV5-5	TRBJ2-2	-	CASSLETSRNTGELFF
TRBV5-1	TRBJ2-7	TRBD1	CASSLARAGGSYEQYF
TRBV15	TRBJ1-4	TRBD1	CATSRGSTGADEKLFF
TRBV6-6	TRBJ2-1	-	CASSHGTNYNEQFF
TRBV5-4	TRBJ2-7	-	CASSKGGGFLYEQYF
TRBV5-1	TRBJ1-5	-	CASSLALNQPQHF
TRBV7-3	TRBJ2-3	-	CASSLRGVLSTDTQYF
TRBV19	TRBJ1-3	TRBD1	CASSINRGHGSGNTIYF
TRBV4-2	TRBJ1-2	-	CASSQELAYGYTF
TRBV7-3	TRBJ1-2	-	CASSPTGSYGYTF
TRBV7-3	TRBJ2-1	-	CASSLGTHNEQFF
TRBV28	TRBJ1-5	TRBD1	CASSSPGQGFHQPQHF
TRBV27	TRBJ2-3	-	CASNNRGYSTDTQYF
TRBV6-5	TRBJ2-7	-	CASSVRASKQYF
TRBV5-6	TRBJ2-2	TRBD1	CASSPRTGMINTGELFF